This is a list of T cell receptor beta chains from one sample in a study of blood T cell repertoires in COVID-19. The method was immunoSEQ multiplex PCR; TCRdb's version includes in-frame clones alone and lacks a portion of them. The sample has 200,000 to 300,000 clones, roughly four fifths seen once; the top ten hold over 8%. Sequencing used peripheral blood. The receptors were gathered from a woman over 75 with acute or convalescent COVID-19. Each CDR3 is given with its conserved first and last residue. A D gene is named only where the DNA matches it firmly. Only some rows state a clone size, as once, few, many or a class for expanded clones.

d_call	v_call	clone_size	j_call	cdr3_aa	cdr3_nt
TRBD1	TRBV13	-	TRBJ1-6	CASSIGQGASSYNSPLHF	TGTGCCAGCAGCATTGGACAGGGGGCGAGCTCCTATAATTCACCCCTCCACTTT
-	TRBV18	once	TRBJ1-2	CASSTDSSRGYGYTF	TGTGCCAGCTCAACTGACAGCTCACGGGGGTATGGCTACACCTTC
TRBD1	TRBV19	-	TRBJ2-3	CASGWKGAANTQYF	TGTGCCAGTGGCTGGAAGGGGGCGGCAAATACGCAGTATTTT
-	TRBV6-6	-	TRBJ1-5	CASSSVSLNQPQHF	TGTGCCAGCAGTTCAGTTTCCCTTAATCAGCCCCAGCATTTT
-	TRBV3-1/TRBV3-2	-	TRBJ1-2	CASSRGLTNYGYTF	TGTGCCAGCAGCCGGGGACTGACTAACTATGGCTACACCTTC
TRBD1	TRBV4-1	-	TRBJ2-5	CASSRRTGGTSSETQYF	TGCGCCAGCAGCCGGAGGACAGGGGGCACGTCCTCCGAGACCCAGTACTTC
TRBD1	TRBV18	-	TRBJ1-4	CASSPPQGTNEKLFF	TGTGCCAGCTCACCACCACAGGGGACTAATGAAAAACTGTTTTTT
TRBD2	TRBV5-1	-	TRBJ2-3	CASSPTGTSGDTQYF	TGCGCCAGCAGCCCGACGGGGACTAGCGGGGATACGCAGTATTTT
TRBD2	TRBV5-1	-	TRBJ2-3	CASSLAFGGVVTDTQYF	TGCGCCAGCAGCTTGGCCTTCGGGGGGGTAGTCACAGATACGCAGTATTTT
TRBD1	TRBV6-6	-	TRBJ2-7	CASSSPGQGTYEQYF	TGTGCCAGCAGTTCCCCGGGACAGGGGACCTACGAGCAGTACTTC
TRBD1	TRBV15	-	TRBJ2-2	CATSTLGSGGTGELFF	TGTGCCACCAGCACTTTGGGGTCAGGGGGTACCGGGGAGCTGTTTTTT
-	TRBV11-2	once	TRBJ2-2	CASSPDRLYTGELFF	TGTGCCAGCAGCCCGGACAGATTATACACCGGGGAGCTGTTTTTT
-	TRBV2	-	TRBJ1-2	CASSAQDYGYTF	TGTGCCAGCAGCGCGCAGGACTATGGCTACACCTTC
TRBD1	TRBV5-8	-	TRBJ2-7	CASSLGQGRHEQYF	TGTGCCAGCAGCTTAGGACAGGGTCGGCACGAGCAGTACTTC
-	TRBV11-2	-	TRBJ2-3	CASSRTRGWGVRLDTQYF	TGTGCCAGCAGCCGAACCCGAGGATGGGGGGTTCGGTTGGATACGCAGTATTTT
-	TRBV9	-	TRBJ1-6	CASSVGTGLGASPLHF	TGTGCCAGCAGCGTAGGAACAGGTCTGGGGGCTTCACCCCTCCACTTT
TRBD1	TRBV3-1/TRBV3-2	-	TRBJ1-2	CASSQDRGGYTF	TGTGCCAGCAGCCAGGACAGGGGTGGCTACACCTTC
TRBD2	TRBV27	-	TRBJ2-1	CASGRAGGLGDHEQFF	TGTGCCAGCGGCCGAGCGGGGGGGCTGGGTGACCATGAGCAGTTCTTC
-	TRBV9	-	TRBJ2-1	CASSVASLRGKNPGLRDNEQFF	TGTGCCAGCAGCGTAGCTTCGTTAAGGGGAAAGAACCCAGGGCTTCGGGACAATGAGCAGTTCTTC
TRBD2	TRBV9	-	TRBJ2-2	CASSPWTSGNTGELFF	TGTGCCAGCAGCCCCTGGACTAGCGGGAACACCGGGGAGCTGTTTTTT
-	TRBV4-1	-	TRBJ1-6	CASSQDPGSNSPLHF	TGCGCCAGCAGCCAAGATCCCGGTAGTAATTCACCCCTCCACTTT
-	TRBV6-5	-	TRBJ1-2	CASRSPGDYGYTF	TGTGCCAGCAGGAGCCCCGGTGACTATGGCTACACCTTC
-	TRBV4-2	-	TRBJ1-4	CASSQDGRPRAEREKLFF	TGTGCCAGCAGCCAAGATGGCCGGCCCAGGGCCGAGAGAGAAAAACTGTTTTTT
-	TRBV5-6	-	TRBJ2-3	CASSLPTERTDTQYF	TGTGCCAGCAGCCTTCCGACAGAGCGCACAGATACGCAGTATTTT
TRBD1	TRBV2	-	TRBJ2-5	CAIRTGPQETQYF	TGTGCCATCAGGACAGGGCCCCAAGAGACCCAGTACTTC
TRBD2	TRBV13	few	TRBJ2-3	CASSYGTSEVNTQYF	TGTGCCAGCAGCTACGGGACTAGCGAAGTAAATACGCAGTATTTT
TRBD1	TRBV4-2	-	TRBJ1-5	CASSQRGQTNQPQHF	TGTGCCAGCAGCCAACGGGGACAGACAAATCAGCCCCAGCATTTT
TRBD2	TRBV3-1/TRBV3-2	-	TRBJ2-3	CASSLGTSANTDTQYF	TGTGCCAGCAGCCTTGGGACTAGCGCAAACACAGATACGCAGTATTTT
TRBD2	TRBV5-5	-	TRBJ2-7	CASSLAGGGIYEQYF	TGTGCCAGCAGCTTGGCCGGCGGGGGTATCTACGAGCAGTACTTC
TRBD1	TRBV3-1/TRBV3-2	once	TRBJ2-7	CASSQDRGQGAREQYF	TGTGCCAGCAGCCAAGATCGAGGACAGGGGGCTAGGGAGCAGTACTTC
TRBD2	TRBV7-3	-	TRBJ2-1	CASSPTSGGRYNEQFF	TGTGCCAGCAGCCCTACGAGCGGGGGTCGATACAATGAGCAGTTCTTC
TRBD1	TRBV5-6	-	TRBJ2-7	CASSSGTGQPSYEQYF	TGTGCCAGCAGCTCCGGGACAGGGCAACCCTCCTACGAGCAGTACTTC
TRBD1	TRBV10-3	once	TRBJ1-1	CAISERTGWTEAFF	TGTGCCATCAGTGAAAGGACAGGATGGACTGAAGCTTTCTTT
-	TRBV19	-	TRBJ2-1	CASSNHRDEQFF	TGTGCCAGTAGTAACCACAGGGATGAGCAGTTCTTC
-	TRBV5-1	few	TRBJ2-3	CASSLAPDTSTDTQYF	TGCGCCAGCAGCTTGGCCCCGGACACTAGCACAGATACGCAGTATTTT
-	TRBV5-6	-	TRBJ2-5	CASSYPGVRGNQETQYF	TGTGCCAGCAGTTACCCAGGGGTGCGGGGGAACCAAGAGACCCAGTACTTC
TRBD1	TRBV5-1	-	TRBJ1-1	CASSQRTGGTEAFF	TGCGCCAGCAGCCAACGGACAGGGGGCACTGAAGCTTTCTTT
-	TRBV10-2	-	TRBJ2-3	CASSALRTGTDTQYF	TGCGCCAGCAGTGCATTGAGGACTGGCACAGATACGCAGTATTTT
-	TRBV28	once	TRBJ1-3	CASSPTGVTGNTIYF	TGTGCCAGCAGCCCAACGGGGGTCACTGGAAACACCATATATTTT
-	TRBV29-1	-	TRBJ1-1	CSVGAGVMNTEAFF	TGCAGCGTTGGGGCCGGGGTAATGAACACTGAAGCTTTCTTT
-	TRBV12-3/TRBV12-4	-	TRBJ2-3	CASSLIVRDTQYF	TGTGCCAGCAGTTTGATCGTTCGGGATACGCAGTATTTT
-	TRBV4-2	few	TRBJ2-7	CASSSPGTSPYEQYF	TGTGCCAGCAGCTCCCCCGGGACTTCCCCCTACGAGCAGTACTTC
-	TRBV7-3	-	TRBJ2-1	CASSSPVGRLNEQFF	TGTGCCAGCAGCTCCCCCGTAGGCAGACTCAATGAGCAGTTCTTC
-	TRBV7-9	-	TRBJ1-2	CASSYRTDGYTF	TGTGCCAGCAGCTATCGGACAGATGGCTACACCTTC
-	TRBV2	once	TRBJ1-2	CASQPRQRGNYGYTF	TGTGCCAGCCAACCTAGACAGCGGGGAAACTATGGCTACACCTTC
-	TRBV6-1	-	TRBJ2-2	CASSEKDRNTGELFF	TGTGCCAGCAGTGAAAAGGACAGGAACACCGGGGAGCTGTTTTTT
TRBD1	TRBV15	-	TRBJ1-5	CATSRDGGQSRGPQHF	TGTGCCACCAGCAGAGATGGGGGACAGTCACGGGGGCCCCAGCATTTT
TRBD2	TRBV11-2	-	TRBJ2-1	CASSSGLATYNEQFF	TGTGCCAGCAGCTCGGGACTAGCGACCTACAATGAGCAGTTCTTC
TRBD2	TRBV6-5	once	TRBJ2-7	CASSLADFSYEQYF	TGTGCCAGCAGTCTAGCGGACTTCTCCTACGAGCAGTACTTC
-	TRBV28	-	TRBJ1-2	CASRERRWGYTF	TGTGCCAGCCGTGAGAGGAGGTGGGGCTACACCTTC
TRBD2	TRBV29-1	-	TRBJ2-4	CSVEVSGGFLFGNIQYF	TGCAGCGTTGAGGTTAGCGGGGGGTTCCTTTTCGGAAACATTCAGTACTTC